The source of this T cell receptor (beta chain) is a study of T cell repertoires in cytomegalovirus infection. At the level of the study: It can be stated that public TCR beta signatures indicated CMV infection as well as a matching HLA type. Study-level results: CMV-specific HLA-C-restricted TCR beta clonotypes dominated the ex vivo response. Adding up the frequency of public TCR beta families identified people who carried CMV plus the relevant HLA.

On this clonotype itself: Antigen unknown.

TCRdb reanalysed the reads using MiXCR and keeps one entry per CDR3 protein. The data show approximately 290,000 distinct CDR3 sequences, with about a quarter seen just once and 11% to 15% held by the top ten. Germline-derived CDR1 and CDR2 are MGHDK and SYGVNS. This CDR3 is 13 amino acids long. The J segment lost 6 bases and the V segment lost 7 bases, leaving 4 bases of the junction unmatched. V gene TRBV25-1 combines with J gene TRBJ1-4, with 8 bases matching TRBD1. The sequence derives from a human donor in good health (CMV status not recorded). Some clones in this sample may be carry-over from other donors' samples. The material sequenced was PBMCs. The CDR3 sequence: CASKGQGYEKLFF. CDR3 in DNA: TGTGCCAGCAAAGGACAGGGTTATGAAAAACTGTTTTTT.